Following are 24 T cell receptor beta chains from one sample sequenced in a study of shared clonotypes between healthy human individuals (dated by TCRdb to the early 2020s). Library preparation was by the immunoSEQ multiplex PCR assay. The immuneACCESS repertoire file appears here via TCRdb, limited to in-frame rearrangements. These files lack a portion of the clones; in checked studies, under half of the deficit traces to unresolved V genes, and the cause of the others is not known. The sample contains a few million clones, about 90% of them found a single time. Jointly, the top ten make up approximately 0.41% of the sample. The sample was naive CD4+ T cells from PBMCs. The cell subset or site label, read with the paper, signifies: CD45RA+ positively selected. Receptors originate from a man younger than 35 in good health. Some clones in this sample may be carry-over from other donors' samples.

The gene calls are TRBV7-8 and TRBJ2-1, with D uncertain. Germline V lookup: CDR1 SGHVS, CDR2 FQNEAQ. Trimming removed 0 bases from V and 7 bases from J, with 19 bases in between. The CDR3 loop spans 17 amino acids. Written as DNA, the CDR3 is TGTGCCAGCAGCTTAGCGCGATTCAGGCCCCTTGCGAATGAGCAGTTCTTC. It is translated as CASSLARFRPLANEQFF.

The chain employs TRBV27 and TRBJ2-1, with 9 bases matching TRBD1. Unmatched junction bases numbered 18, after V lost 6 bases and J lost 6 bases. CDR3 length: 18 amino acids. Germline CDR1 MNHEY, CDR2 SMNVEV (reference sequence). CDR3 nucleotide sequence: TGTGCCAGCAGCAGCCGACGACAGGGGGAAGCTTATCGCAATGAGCAGTTCTTC. It encodes CASSSRRQGEAYRNEQFF.

This chain links TRBV4-2 with TRBJ2-5; 7 bases are a match to TRBD1. Germline-derived CDR1 and CDR2 are LGHNA and YNFKEQ. V dropped 1 base and J dropped 5; count of bases not matched to a gene: 13. The CDR3 has 17 amino acids. CDR3 in DNA: TGTGCCAGCAGCCAAGGGACTGGACAGGCCACTAAGGAGACCCAGTACTTC. It translates to CASSQGTGQATKETQYF.

Points on this clone: This sample includes further DNA sequences coding for the same CDR3. This chain links TRBV7-3 with TRBJ2-1; 9 nucleotides line up with TRBD2. Germline CDR1 reads SGHTA; CDR2 reads FQGTGA. With V trimmed by 0 bases and J by 4 bases, 4 bases remained unmatched. The CDR3 is made up of 16 amino acids. CDR3 DNA sequence: TGTGCCAGCAGCTTAACAGGCGGGAGGGCATACAATGAGCAGTTCTTC. Translation: CASSLTGGRAYNEQFF. The variable domain in full, with the rest retrieved from reference TRBV7-3 and TRBJ2-1, is GAGVSQTPSNKVTEKGKYVELRCDPISGHTALYWYRQSLGQGPEFLIYFQGTGAADDSGLPNDRFFAVRPEGSVSTLKIQRTERGDSAVYLCASSLTGGRAYNEQFFGPGTRLTVL.

The genes are TRBV11-2 and TRBJ2-7; D unclear. V was clipped by 7 bases and J by 4 bases, with 17 bases between them. Looked up from germline, CDR1 is SGHAT and CDR2 is FQNNGV. This CDR3 spans 14 amino acids. CDR3 residues: CASTPHIWGYEQYF. CDR3 DNA sequence: TGTGCCAGCACCCCCCACATATGGGGTTACGAGCAGTACTTC.

The genes are TRBV29-1 and TRBJ1-2, with D possibly TRBD1 on 5 matching bases. Germline CDR1 and CDR2: SQVTM and ANQGSEA. The CDR3 spans 12 residues. V lost 4 bases to trimming and J lost 4 bases, with 10 bases between them. In DNA form, the CDR3 reads TGCAGCGTTGCCTACCAGGGCTATGGCTACACCTTC. It codes for CSVAYQGYGYTF. The full variable domain, in which reference TRBV29-1 and TRBJ1-2 provide the parts outside the CDR3, is SAVISQKPSRDICQRGTSLTIQCQVDSQVTMMFWYRQQPGQSLTLIATANQGSEATYESGFVIDKFPISRPNLTFSTLTVSNMSPEDSSIYLCSVAYQGYGYTFGSGTRLTVV.

The chain links TRBV9 to TRBJ2-1, with TRBD2 matching 7 bases. V shed 4 bases, J shed 2 bases, and the junction held 6 bases outside the gene matches. The CDR3 spans 15 residues. Germline V gene data show CDR1 as SGDLS and CDR2 as YYNGEE. Here the CDR3 DNA reads TGTGCCAGCAGCCTGACTAGCTCCCCCTACAATGAGCAGTTCTTC. Translated: CASSLTSSPYNEQFF.

The chain couples TRBV5-1 to TRBJ1-3; the D is unclear. CDR3 size: 15 residues. V lost 0 bases to trimming and J lost 2 bases, with 9 bases between them. CDR1 SGHRS and CDR2 YFSETQ come from the germline V gene. CDR3 DNA sequence: TGCGCCAGCAGCTTGGACAGACTGACTGGAAACACCATATATTTT. Translated, it gives CASSLDRLTGNTIYF.

The chain links TRBV28 to TRBJ1-4, with D possibly matching TRBD1 (6 bases). The CDR3 is 17 amino acids. Per germline, CDR1 MDHEN and CDR2 SYDVKM. Trimming removed 4 bases at V and 3 bases at J, with 18 bases between. The CDR3 reads CASSSHPGGGPNEKLFF. CDR3 DNA sequence: TGTGCCAGCAGTTCCCACCCCGGGGGGGGGCCTAATGAAAAACTGTTTTTT. The full variable domain, completed using reference TRBV28 and TRBJ1-4, is DVKVTQSSRYLVKRTGEKVFLECVQDMDHENMFWYRQDPGLGLRLIYFSYDVKMKEKGDIPEGYSVSREKKERFSLILESASTNQTSMYLCASSSHPGGGPNEKLFFGSGTQLSVL.

The chain carries TRBV5-1 and TRBJ2-5; D is ambiguous. The CDR3 is 16 amino acids. Between the trimmed V and J ends, which lost 4 bases and 5 bases, there was a span of 21 bases. The V gene's germline CDR1 is SGHRS and CDR2 YFSETQ. The CDR3 DNA reads TGCGCCAGCAGCCCGGTTGGGCCTCCGGTCCCGGAGACCCAGTACTTC. Translated, it gives CASSPVGPPVPETQYF. Looking up the rest from reference TRBV5-1 and TRBJ2-5 gives the full variable domain: KAGVTQTPRYLIKTRGQQVTLSCSPISGHRSVSWYQQTPGQGLQFLFEYFSETQRNKGNFPGRFSGRQFSNSRSEMNVSTLELGDSALYLCASSPVGPPVPETQYFGPGTRLLVL.

The genes are TRBV11-2 and TRBJ2-3; 11 bases agree with TRBD2. The V gene end was trimmed by 5 bases and the J gene end by 0 bases; junction bases not matched to a gene: 4. Germline values: CDR1 SGHAT, CDR2 FQNNGV. The CDR3 contains 16 residues. The CDR3 sequence: CASSQRTSGSTDTQYF. Here the CDR3 DNA reads TGTGCCAGCAGCCAAAGGACTAGCGGGAGCACAGATACGCAGTATTTT.

The chain couples TRBV28 to TRBJ1-2; 11 bases agree with TRBD1. J gave up 8 bases and V 6 bases, and 11 bases lay outside the gene matches. The CDR3 has 15 amino acids. Germline CDR1 is MDHEN and CDR2 is SYDVKM. The CDR3 spells CASRGWGQGVSGYTF. In nucleotides, the CDR3 is TGTGCCAGCAGGGGTTGGGGACAGGGGGTTAGCGGCTACACCTTC.

Regarding this clone: The same CDR3 can be traced to other DNA sequences in this sample. The chain joins TRBV7-8 to TRBJ1-2; TRBD1 is a possible D gene (6 bases). The CDR3 sequence is 14 residues long. The V end lost 1 base, the J end lost 0 bases, and 6 bases lay between the germline ends. Germline CDR1 and CDR2: SGHVS and FQNEAQ. In DNA, the CDR3 is TGTGCCAGCAGCTTAGGGGGGCCTAACTATGGCTACACCTTC. Amino acid sequence: CASSLGGPNYGYTF.

The chain recombines TRBV5-1 with TRBJ2-5; 10 bases line up with TRBD1. The CDR3 is 15 amino acids. Germline trimming cut 4 bases from V and 5 bases from J; bases unmatched to any gene: 8. CDR1 and CDR2 (germline): SGHRS, YFSETQ. The CDR3 DNA sequence: TGCGCCAGCAGCCTTGCCGGGACAGGGGTCGAGACCCAGTACTTC. Amino acid sequence: CASSLAGTGVETQYF.

The CDR3 nucleotides read TGTGCCAGCAGTCCCCTGCCCGTCCTTACGCAGTATTTT. Translating gives CASSPLPVLTQYF. V and J are TRBV28 and TRBJ2-3; D unresolved. Germline values: CDR1 MDHEN, CDR2 SYDVKM. Trimming cost V 5 bases and J 8 bases, with 14 bases left between them. The CDR3 loop spans 13 amino acids.

This chain joins TRBV28 and TRBJ1-2; 8 bases match TRBD1. Germline V gene lookup returns CDR1 MDHEN and CDR2 SYDVKM. The length of the CDR3 is 15 residues. V lost 5 bases, J lost 4 bases, and 9 bases stayed unmatched. The CDR3 nucleotides are TGTGCCAGCAGTCCCGGACAGGGAACTCCCTATGGCTACACCTTC. The encoded protein is CASSPGQGTPYGYTF.

V and J are TRBV6-6 and TRBJ1-5, with D uncertain. Looked up from germline, CDR1 is MNHNY and CDR2 is SVGAGI (reference sequence). The CDR3 length is 14 residues. Trimming took 6 bases from V and 4 from J, leaving 13 bases between them. The CDR3 DNA follows: TGTGCCAGCAGGGACGAATTAGGGAATCAGCCCCAGCATTTT. Translated: CASRDELGNQPQHF.

The chain recombines TRBV5-4 with TRBJ2-2; D gene ambiguous. Trimming stripped 0 bases from V and 0 bases from J, with 6 bases between. The germline V gene has CDR1 SGHNT and CDR2 YYREEE (reference sequence). The CDR3 covers 15 residues. CDR3 region: CASSLAESNTGELFF. CDR3 coding DNA: TGTGCCAGCAGCTTGGCCGAGTCGAACACCGGGGAGCTGTTTTTT.

The CDR3 nucleotides read TGTGCCAGCAGCTTCCAGCTGCGAGATACGCAGTATTTT. Protein: CASSFQLRDTQYF. This rearrangement joins TRBV7-2 to TRBJ2-3; D gene uncertain. Germline assignment: CDR1 SGHTA and CDR2 FQGNSA. The CDR3 has 13 amino acids. V lost 3 bases and J 5 bases, leaving 9 bases between the germline ends.

This clone has only one observation. The CDR3 here is CAWHGGGEQYF. CDR3 coding DNA: TGTGCCTGGCATGGGGGTGGCGAGCAGTACTTC. The rearrangement uses TRBV30 and TRBJ2-7, with D perhaps given as TRBD1 or TRBD2 (5 bases each). Trimming left V 5 bases short and J 6 bases short, with 11 bases between. The CDR3 is 11 residues long. Germline assignment: CDR1 GTSNPN and CDR2 SVGIG (reference sequence).

V and J are TRBV7-9 and TRBJ2-7, with D unclear. The germline V and J ends were trimmed by 3 bases and 4 bases, with 10 bases remaining between them. Germline values: CDR1 SEHNR, CDR2 FQNEAQ (reference sequence). The CDR3 has 13 residues. The CDR3 bases are TGTGCCAGCAGCTTTGAGGAAGGGTACGAGCAGTACTTC. Residues: CASSFEEGYEQYF. Supplemented by reference TRBV7-9 and TRBJ2-7, the full variable domain reads DTGVSQNPRHKITKRGQNVTFRCDPISEHNRLYWYRQTLGQGPEFLTYFQNEAQLEKSRLLSDRFSAERPKGSFSTLEIQRTEQGDSAMYLCASSFEEGYEQYFGPGTRLTVT.

The chain is built from TRBV6-5 and TRBJ1-1; a possible D gene is TRBD1 (5 bases). This CDR3 is 13 amino acids long. The germline V gene has CDR1 MNHEY and CDR2 SVGAGI. The germline V and J ends were trimmed by 6 bases and 1 base, with 9 bases remaining between them. The CDR3 coding sequence is TGTGCCAGCAGGGGGGGGACGAACACTGAAGCTTTCTTT. Protein product: CASRGGTNTEAFF.

The genes are TRBV11-2 and TRBJ2-5; 7 nucleotides line up with TRBD1. V trimming: 6 bases; J trimming: 2 bases; junction bases outside the gene matches: 6. This CDR3 is built from 14 residues. Germline CDR1 SGHAT, CDR2 FQNNGV. The CDR3 nucleotides are TGTGCCAGCAGTCACAGGGGACAACAAGAGACCCAGTACTTC. It yields the protein CASSHRGQQETQYF. The full variable domain, rest sourced from reference TRBV11-2 and TRBJ2-5, is EAGVAQSPRYKIIEKRQSVAFWCNPISGHATLYWYQQILGQGPKLLIQFQNNGVVDDSQLPKDRFSAERLKGVDSTLKIQPAKLEDSAVYLCASSHRGQQETQYFGPGTRLLVL.

This chain connects TRBV6-5 to TRBJ2-7; TRBD1 is a possible D gene (6 bases). From germline, CDR1 is MNHEY and CDR2 SVGAGI. The CDR3 has 16 residues. V lost 0 bases, J lost 5 bases, and 17 bases lay in between. In nucleotides, the CDR3 is TGTGCCAGCAGTTACTCTTACGGACAGCGAGCCCACGAGCAGTACTTC. This sequence encodes CASSYSYGQRAHEQYF.